This T cell receptor (beta chain) came from a study of blood T cells in healthy people across ages. The sample holds one count of this clonotype. Its antigen is currently unknown. The junction departs from germline at one end; a sequencing error may be responsible. This CDR3 spans 13 amino acids. From germline, CDR1 is MGHRA and CDR2 YSYEKL. Using a J-beta primer mix together with a sample-barcoded 5' primer, a second PCR was run for 7 to 11 cycles. In TCRdb, the 5' RACE reads were re-called with MiXCR into one record per CDR3 protein. The table includes around 1.5 million distinct CDR3 sequences, around 59% detected once. Study-level points and caveats: When set beside aged donors, long-lived donors presented more naive CD4+ cells and higher diversity.

The sequence was collected from a man aged 18 to 35 in good health. The chain is built from TRBV4-1 and TRBJ2-5; unclear D gene. The sample taken for sequencing was blood. CDR3 bases: TGCGCCAACAGCCAAGAAATGGTGGAGACCCAGTACTTC. Translating it yields CANSQEMVETQYF.